The 31 T cell receptor beta chains below come from one sample, sequenced in a study of cytomegalovirus exposure and HLA in healthy donors. The PCR ran on 60 Vbeta and 13 Jbeta primers. The protocol was immunoSEQ multiplex PCR, while the TCRdb copy is restricted to in-frame clones and leaves out a portion. The table has approximately 110,000 clones, about 70% seen once. The sample was PBMCs. The receptors derive from a woman aged 60 to 75 in good health and CMV-seropositive.

The chain is built from TRBV30 and TRBJ2-5; 11 nucleotides agree with TRBD2. The CDR3 is made up of 15 amino acids. CDR1 GTSNPN and CDR2 SVGIG come from the germline V gene (reference sequence). Trimming cost V 1 base and J 5 bases; bases outside gene matches: 6. This CDR3 reads CAWSGASGGPETQYF. The DNA of the CDR3 is TGTGCCTGGAGTGGTGCTAGCGGGGGGCCCGAGACCCAGTACTTC.

In its sample, this clone was seen once. The chain recombines TRBV6-6 with TRBJ1-2; the D gene is possibly TRBD1 (5 bases). CDR1 MNHNY and CDR2 SVGAGI come from the germline V gene (reference sequence). V lost 6 bases, J lost 6 bases, and 17 bases lay in between. There are 14 residues in the CDR3. In nucleotides, the CDR3 is TGTGCCAGCAGGGACCAGGGAGGGGAAAATGGCTACACCTTC. It yields the protein CASRDQGGENGYTF.

The chain links TRBV11-2 to TRBJ2-7, with 14 bases aligning to TRBD2. The CDR3 is made up of 16 amino acids. Germline CDR1 reads SGHAT; CDR2 reads FQNNGV. J was trimmed by 4 bases and V by 5 bases; bases with no gene match: 7. CDR3 sequence: CASSPRLAGGRYEQYF. CDR3 sequence (DNA): TGTGCCAGCAGCCCAAGACTAGCGGGAGGGCGTTACGAGCAGTACTTC.

This clone turned up a few times. The J gene is TRBJ1-5, the V gene TRBV21-1. TRBV21-1 is reported as a pseudogene. The CDR3 has 15 amino acids. CDR3 in DNA: TGTGCCAGCAGCAATAACCACAGACGGGGTCAGCCCCAGCATTTT. Protein: CASSNNHRRGQPQHF.

CDR3 DNA sequence: TGTGCCAGCTCACCCCCCTCCTCCTTAGCGGGAGCAAACACCATATATTTT. Translated, it gives CASSPPSSLAGANTIYF. This chain uses TRBV18 with TRBJ1-3; D not certain. V lost 3 bases to trimming and J lost 6 bases, with 21 bases between them. The CDR3 is 17 amino acids. Per germline, CDR1 KGHSH and CDR2 LQKENI.

The chain has TRBV27 and TRBJ1-1; D gene uncertain. The CDR3 sequence is 15 residues long. V lost 6 bases and J lost 4, with 18 bases in between. Germline CDR1 is MNHEY and CDR2 is SMNVEV (reference sequence). The CDR3 is CASRLPSQRSTEAFF. The CDR3 coding sequence is TGTGCCAGCAGGCTTCCCTCGCAGCGAAGCACTGAAGCTTTCTTT.

The gene calls are TRBV15 and TRBJ1-3; tentatively, D is TRBD1 (5 bases). This CDR3 region has 15 residues. V was shortened by 4 bases and J by 0 bases, with 10 bases between the two germline ends. Germline CDR1 reads LNHNV; CDR2 reads YYDKDF (reference sequence). The CDR3 spells CATSIDRNSGNTIYF. In DNA, the CDR3 is TGTGCCACCAGCATAGACAGAAACTCTGGAAACACCATATATTTT.

This clone was detected only a few times. The rearrangement joins TRBV14 to TRBJ1-3; D unresolved. Germline V gives CDR1 SGHDN, CDR2 FVKESK. The CDR3 contains 14 residues. Deletions cut 3 bases from V and 4 bases from J, with 10 bases between. DNA for the CDR3: TGTGCCAGCAGCCACCCCGACATCGGAAACACCATATATTTT. This gives the protein CASSHPDIGNTIYF.

This chain links TRBV20-1 with TRBJ2-1; possibly TRBD1 for D (5 bases). Germline loops: CDR1 DFQATT, CDR2 SNEGSKA (reference sequence). Trimming left V 5 bases short and J 10 bases short, with 12 bases between. The CDR3 runs 11 residues. The CDR3 spells CSAPGLWEQFF. For the CDR3, the DNA is TGCAGTGCTCCAGGGTTATGGGAGCAGTTCTTC.

The rearrangement joins TRBV27 to TRBJ2-7; maybe TRBD1 (6 bases). The germline V gene encodes CDR1 MNHEY and CDR2 SMNVEV (reference sequence). V lost 3 bases to trimming and J lost 3 bases, with 18 bases between them. CDR3 length: 16 amino acids. CDR3 DNA sequence: TGTGCCAGCAGTTTGATGGGGGCTCTTTCAGGCTACGAGCAGTACTTC. Protein: CASSLMGALSGYEQYF.

The rearrangement uses TRBV4-1 and TRBJ2-2; 8 bases align to TRBD1. Germline V gives CDR1 MGHRA, CDR2 YSYEKL. The trim removed 1 base at V and 2 bases at J, leaving 9 bases unmatched. The CDR3 extends over 18 amino acids. CDR3 sequence reads: CASSQGPRGQGNTGELFF. The CDR3 coding sequence is TGCGCCAGCAGCCAAGGGCCGCGAGGACAGGGCAACACCGGGGAGCTGTTTTTT.

For this clone: The same CDR3 also results from other DNA sequences found in this sample. The chain recombines TRBV12-5 with TRBJ2-3; D unresolved. V shed 3 bases and J shed 4 bases, with 8 bases lying between them. The length of the CDR3 is 13 residues. Germline CDR1 is LGHNT and CDR2 is FRNRAP. In DNA form, the CDR3 reads TGTGCTAGTGGTTTTCGGTTGTCAGATACGCAGTATTTT. Amino acids: CASGFRLSDTQYF. The variable domain in full, with the rest retrieved from reference TRBV12-5 and TRBJ2-3, is DARVTQTPRHKVTEMGQEVTMRCQPILGHNTVFWYRQTMMQGLELLAYFRNRAPLDDSGMPKDRFSAEMPDATLATLKIQPSEPRDSAVYFCASGFRLSDTQYFGPGTRLTVL.

This clone occurred a few times. The chain couples TRBV5-4 to TRBJ1-3; D is possibly TRBD1 (5 bases). Trimming cost V 2 bases and J 4 bases, with 7 bases left between them. The CDR3 extends over 13 amino acids. Per the germline V gene, CDR1 is SGHNT and CDR2 is YYREEE (reference sequence). Here the CDR3 reads CASSFPGGNTIYF. The CDR3 DNA reads TGTGCCAGCAGCTTTCCAGGGGGAAACACCATATATTTT. Full variable domain (missing parts from reference TRBV5-4 and TRBJ1-3): ETGVTQSPTHLIKTRGQQVTLRCSSQSGHNTVSWYQQALGQGPQFIFQYYREEENGRGNFPPRFSGLQFPNYSSELNVNALELDDSALYLCASSFPGGNTIYFGEGSWLTVV.

The chain couples TRBV7-5 to TRBJ1-6; TRBD1, the D gene given by the table, was not confirmed from the DNA. TRBV7-5 is given as a pseudogene. The CDR3 contains 18 residues. In DNA form, the CDR3 reads TGTGCCAGAAGCTTAGGAGGGACAGGGAGCTCCTATAATTCACCCCTCCACTTT. It encodes CARSLGGTGSSYNSPLHF.

The J gene is TRBJ2-1, the V gene TRBV7-9, with D possibly TRBD1 on 5 matching bases. Germline V lookup: CDR1 SEHNR, CDR2 FQNEAQ (reference sequence). This CDR3 has 17 amino acids. V was shortened by 4 bases and J by 2 bases, with 18 bases between the two germline ends. The CDR3 bases are TGTGCCAGCAGCTCACGATCAGGGTATAGAACCTACAATGAGCAGTTCTTC. Its translation: CASSSRSGYRTYNEQFF.

The chain links TRBV7-2 to TRBJ2-1, with a possible D match to TRBD2 (6 bases). Trimming took off 4 bases at V and 5 bases at J, with 15 bases between the two ends. Per the germline V gene, CDR1 is SGHTA and CDR2 is FQGNSA. CDR3 length equals 15 residues. Written as DNA, the CDR3 is TGTGCCAGCAGCTCTTCGATGGGGGGAAACAATGAGCAGTTCTTC. As protein: CASSSSMGGNNEQFF.

The genes are TRBV11-2 and TRBJ2-1; TRBD2 aligns across 9 bases. The CDR3 spans 17 residues. Germline values: CDR1 SGHAT, CDR2 FQNNGV. V shed 5 bases and J 2 bases; nucleotides not matched to a gene: 10. CDR3 protein: CASSPQGAGGPYNEQFF. The CDR3 DNA reads TGTGCCAGCAGCCCGCAAGGGGCGGGGGGGCCCTACAATGAGCAGTTCTTC.

This clone was seen a few times. The chain recombines TRBV7-6 with TRBJ2-5; 8 bases align to TRBD2. The CDR3 sequence is 15 residues long. The trim removed 4 bases at V and 11 bases at J, leaving 15 bases unmatched. Germline CDR1 is SGHVS and CDR2 is FNYEAQ. The CDR3: CASSSGGDTWSMQYF. The CDR3, as DNA: TGTGCCAGCAGCTCCGGGGGGGATACATGGTCGATGCAGTACTTC.

The V and J genes are TRBV30 and TRBJ1-5; D is unclear. CDR1 GTSNPN and CDR2 SVGIG come from the germline V gene (reference sequence). CDR3 length: 13 residues. V was trimmed by 2 bases and J by 3 bases, leaving 8 bases between them. The CDR3 DNA reads TGTGCCTGGAGTATGAGGGACAATCAGCCCCAGCATTTT. It translates to CAWSMRDNQPQHF.

The V gene is TRBV5-1, the J gene TRBJ2-7, with D perhaps TRBD2 (5 bases). V dropped 1 base and J dropped 0 bases, with 8 bases sitting between them. This CDR3 comprises 14 residues. Germline assignment: CDR1 SGHRS and CDR2 YFSETQ. The CDR3 DNA reads TGCGCCAGCAGCTTGTCTGGGAGCTCCTACGAGCAGTACTTC. It specifies CASSLSGSSYEQYF.

J is TRBJ1-3 and V is TRBV19; possible D gene TRBD1, 5 bases. The CDR3 runs to 13 residues. Germline CDR1 reads LNHDA; CDR2 reads SQIVND (reference sequence). Deletions cut 7 bases from V and 4 bases from J, with 11 bases between. The CDR3 region is CASIGDPGNTIYF. The CDR3 region has the DNA TGTGCCAGTATAGGGGATCCGGGAAACACCATATATTTT.

V usage is TRBV6-6 and J usage is TRBJ2-5, with D possibly matching TRBD2 (5 bases). The CDR3 is 12 amino acids. Germline V gene data show CDR1 as MNHNY and CDR2 as SVGAGI (reference sequence). V shed 7 bases and J shed 4 bases, with 10 bases lying between them. CDR3 in DNA: TGTGCCAGCACCGCGGGCGGAGAGACCCAGTACTTC. Protein: CASTAGGETQYF.

The V and J genes are TRBV28 and TRBJ1-5, with D perhaps TRBD1 (5 bases). V lost 4 bases and J lost 7, with 20 bases in between. The length of the CDR3 is 16 residues. Germline-derived CDR1 and CDR2 are MDHEN and SYDVKM. CDR3 coding DNA: TGTGCCAGCAGTTCTTTCGGGGGTGTGAAAGGCCAGCCCCAGCATTTT. It translates to CASSSFGGVKGQPQHF.

The J gene is TRBJ1-3, the V gene TRBV4-1; 9 positions match TRBD1. This CDR3 has 18 amino acids. Germline assignment: CDR1 MGHRA and CDR2 YSYEKL. The trim removed 4 bases at V and 0 bases at J, leaving 10 bases unmatched. Here the CDR3 reads CASSRVGQGRSSGNTIYF. DNA for the CDR3: TGCGCCAGCAGCCGCGTCGGACAGGGGCGATCCTCTGGAAACACCATATATTTT.

This chain joins TRBV15 and TRBJ2-1; weak D call: TRBD2 (6 bases). V was shortened by 1 base and J by 7 bases, with 14 bases between the two germline ends. CDR1 and CDR2 (germline): LNHNV, YYDKDF (reference sequence). The CDR3 loop spans 15 amino acids. CDR3 sequence reads: CATSRGGLAGNEQFF. The CDR3 DNA follows: TGTGCCACCAGCAGAGGAGGTTTGGCGGGAAATGAGCAGTTCTTC. The full variable domain, its missing parts supplied by reference TRBV15 and TRBJ2-1, is DAMVIQNPRYQVTQFGKPVTLSCSQTLNHNVMYWYQQKSSQAPKLLFHYYDKDFNNEADTPDNFQSRRPNTSFCFLDIRSPGLGDTAMYLCATSRGGLAGNEQFFGPGTRLTVL.

This chain uses TRBV15 with TRBJ1-6; 10 nucleotides agree with TRBD1. V lost 2 bases, J lost 7 bases, and 5 bases stayed unmatched. The CDR3 is 16 amino acids. Germline assignment: CDR1 LNHNV and CDR2 YYDKDF (reference sequence). CDR3 DNA sequence: TGTGCCACCAGCAGACCGGACAGGGGGTACAATTCACCCCTCCACTTT. Translation: CATSRPDRGYNSPLHF.

The chain employs TRBV5-4 and TRBJ2-1; 14 bases fit TRBD2. The ends lost 2 bases at V and 7 bases at J; junction bases unmatched: 5. CDR1 and CDR2 (germline): SGHNT, YYREEE (reference sequence). CDR3 size: 16 residues. CDR3 nucleotide sequence: TGTGCCAGCAGCTTAGGGGGGACTAGCGGGAGAAATGAGCAGTTCTTC. Protein product: CASSLGGTSGRNEQFF.

The rearrangement joins TRBV30 to TRBJ2-1; 7 bases are a match to TRBD2. The CDR3 consists of 15 residues. CDR1 and CDR2 from the germline V gene are GTSNPN and SVGIG (reference sequence). V lost 7 bases to trimming and J lost 5 bases; unmatched junction nucleotides: 14. The DNA of the CDR3 is TGTGCCTCCTCCCCCTCTAGCGGACTCCACAATGAGCAGTTCTTC. Its protein is CASSPSSGLHNEQFF.

This rearrangement joins TRBV7-3 to TRBJ1-2; a possible D gene is TRBD1 (6 bases). Per the germline V gene, CDR1 is SGHTA and CDR2 is FQGTGA. The V end was cut by 0 bases, the J end by 6 bases, with 14 bases between. The CDR3 runs to 15 residues. DNA of the CDR3: TGTGCCAGCAGCTTAACAGGGGGTATGGGCGATGGCTACACCTTC. It codes for CASSLTGGMGDGYTF.

This chain connects TRBV5-1 to TRBJ1-5; 9 nucleotides match TRBD1. The V gene end was trimmed by 5 bases and the J gene end by 1 base; junction bases not matched to a gene: 4. Germline V CDR1 and CDR2: SGHRS, YFSETQ. The CDR3 length is 15 residues. The CDR3: CASRLTGGSNQPQHF. The CDR3 DNA reads as TGCGCCAGCAGGTTGACAGGGGGAAGCAATCAGCCCCAGCATTTT.

This clone was counted between two and nine times. The CDR3 nucleotides are TGTGCCAGCAACGATGGGAGGAATCAGCCCCAGCATTTT. Translation gives CASNDGRNQPQHF. This chain uses TRBV7-2 with TRBJ1-5; D uncertain. The CDR3 consists of 13 residues. The V gene lost 7 bases and the J gene lost 4 bases, with 11 bases spanning the gap. Germline CDR1 SGHTA, CDR2 FQGNSA.